These T cell receptor beta chains were read from a single sample in a study of OX40 agonist ivuxolimab in advanced cancers. Sequencing was performed with immunoSEQ multiplex PCR; in TCRdb, only in-frame clones are kept and a portion is missing. The data hold fewer than 65,000 clones, with approximately 90% observed a single time. The material sequenced was CD4+ or CD8+ T cells sorted from blood, taken in a trial of the OX40 agonist ivuxolimab. These receptors were obtained from an adult with an advanced solid tumor such as melanoma, head and neck, liver or kidney cancer. The conserved cysteine and the conserved F or W are not part of the CDR3 here.

V	J	CDR3
TRBV28	TRBJ1-5	ASSLTTGLNNQPQH
TRBV28	TRBJ2-7	ASRPGTGIEQY
TRBV7-6	TRBJ2-7	ASSQGVGRGFGDEQY
TRBV4-1	TRBJ2-1	ASSQVFPRDEQF
TRBV7-6	TRBJ2-3	ASSSGQVDTQY
TRBV6-6	TRBJ2-6	ASSYSSGANVLT
TRBV19	TRBJ1-2	ASSIGPGRSGYT
TRBV4-1	TRBJ1-1	ASSQDAAYTEAF
TRBV5-8	TRBJ2-2	ASSDRLETSGDTGELF
TRBV7-9	TRBJ2-1	ASSQLGGNEQF
TRBV27	TRBJ1-6	ASSLTPPGDHYYNSPLH
TRBV2	TRBJ2-1	ASSDFGGSYNEQF
TRBV2	TRBJ1-3	ASRGGQGLSSLY
TRBV6-5	TRBJ1-2	ASSYPGSALGGYT
TRBV7-9	TRBJ2-2	ASQGAGLSGELF
TRBV6-1	TRBJ1-6	ASSEGPYNSPLH
TRBV7-9	TRBJ1-4	ASSSRRGDTNEKLF